A selection of T cell receptor beta chains follows, all from one sample in a study of CD8 T cells in Susac syndrome. From the immunoSEQ multiplex PCR reads, TCRdb called clonotypes with MiXCR, one entry per CDR3 protein. This sample has 250,000 to 350,000 distinct CDR3 sequences, with 92% found just once. The specimen sequenced was CD4+ T cells from PBMCs. These TCRs come from a human donor with multiple sclerosis. CDR3s include the opening cysteine and the closing phenylalanine or tryptophan. Each record gives: J gene, CDR3 length, V gene, clone size, D gene, CDR3 DNA, CDR3 protein. The D gene is left open where the match is weak. The size field is filled for only some rows; it gives once, few, many or a size class.

j_call: TRBJ1-1
cdr3_length: 15
v_call: TRBV5-4
clone_size: NA
d_call: NA
cdr3_nt: TGTGCCAGCAGCTTGGTGGAGGGCCGAGGGGCTGAAGCTTTCTTT
cdr3_aa: CASSLVEGRGAEAFF

j_call: TRBJ1-1
cdr3_length: 15
v_call: TRBV19
clone_size: NA
d_call: NA
cdr3_nt: TGTGCCAGTAGTATCTCGGCAGCCACGAACACTGAAGCTTTCTTT
cdr3_aa: CASSISAATNTEAFF

j_call: TRBJ1-2
cdr3_length: 14
v_call: TRBV18
clone_size: NA
d_call: NA
cdr3_nt: TGTGCCAGCTCACCATCGGGGGACTACTATGGCTACACCTTC
cdr3_aa: CASSPSGDYYGYTF

j_call: TRBJ1-3
cdr3_length: 15
v_call: TRBV7-7
clone_size: NA
d_call: NA
cdr3_nt: TGTGCTAGCAGCTTATCGACAGACAATGGAAACACCATATATTTT
cdr3_aa: CASSLSTDNGNTIYF

j_call: TRBJ1-5
cdr3_length: 12
v_call: TRBV29-1
clone_size: once
d_call: NA
cdr3_nt: TGCAGCGTTGCGGCAGGTGGGGAGCCCCAGCATTTT
cdr3_aa: CSVAAGGEPQHF

j_call: TRBJ1-1
cdr3_length: 14
v_call: TRBV5-4
clone_size: NA
d_call: NA
cdr3_nt: TGTGCCAGCAGCTTGGCCATGGGGGGCACTGAAGCTTTCTTT
cdr3_aa: CASSLAMGGTEAFF

j_call: TRBJ2-3
cdr3_length: 13
v_call: TRBV29-1
clone_size: NA
d_call: NA
cdr3_nt: TGCAGCGTTGGGGTTGTACGCGCAGATACGCAGTATTTT
cdr3_aa: CSVGVVRADTQYF

j_call: TRBJ2-3
cdr3_length: 14
v_call: TRBV20-1
clone_size: NA
d_call: NA
cdr3_nt: TGCAGTGCTAGATACGGGAGCGGCACAGATACGCAGTATTTT
cdr3_aa: CSARYGSGTDTQYF

j_call: TRBJ2-3
cdr3_length: 12
v_call: TRBV19
clone_size: NA
d_call: NA
cdr3_nt: TGTGCCAGCTTAGCAGGGACAGATACGCAGTATTTT
cdr3_aa: CASLAGTDTQYF

j_call: TRBJ2-1
cdr3_length: 18
v_call: TRBV6-1
clone_size: NA
d_call: TRBD2
cdr3_nt: TGTGCCAGCAGTCCGACCCGTCGTAGCGGGAGGGCTAACAATGAGCAGTTCTTC
cdr3_aa: CASSPTRRSGRANNEQFF

j_call: TRBJ1-1
cdr3_length: 16
v_call: TRBV7-8
clone_size: NA
d_call: NA
cdr3_nt: TGTGCCAGCAGGCTAGCGGGGGACGGGTTGAACACTGAAGCTTTCTTT
cdr3_aa: CASRLAGDGLNTEAFF

j_call: TRBJ1-2
cdr3_length: 14
v_call: TRBV28
clone_size: NA
d_call: NA
cdr3_nt: TGTGCCAGCAGGCCTTCTTTGGAGGTGTATGGCTACACCTTC
cdr3_aa: CASRPSLEVYGYTF

j_call: TRBJ2-1
cdr3_length: 16
v_call: TRBV13
clone_size: NA
d_call: NA
cdr3_nt: TGTGCCAGCAGCTTGTTTTCCGGGACCTTCTACAATGAGCAGTTCTTC
cdr3_aa: CASSLFSGTFYNEQFF

j_call: TRBJ1-1
cdr3_length: 16
v_call: TRBV27
clone_size: NA
d_call: NA
cdr3_nt: TGTGCCAGCAGTTTATGGAGTCAGGGGATGAGTACTGAAGCTTTCTTT
cdr3_aa: CASSLWSQGMSTEAFF

j_call: TRBJ2-1
cdr3_length: 13
v_call: TRBV7-2
clone_size: NA
d_call: NA
cdr3_nt: TGTGCCAGCAGCTTACCGGGACGCAAAGCCCGGTTCTTC
cdr3_aa: CASSLPGRKARFF

j_call: TRBJ2-1
cdr3_length: 14
v_call: TRBV11-2
clone_size: NA
d_call: NA
cdr3_nt: TGTGCCAGCAGCTTCCGTGGTGTCTACAATGAGCAGTTCTTC
cdr3_aa: CASSFRGVYNEQFF

j_call: TRBJ2-3
cdr3_length: 19
v_call: TRBV7-2
clone_size: NA
d_call: TRBD2
cdr3_nt: TGTGCCAGCAGCTCACCCCCTACTAGCGGGAGGGTAAGCACAGATACGCAGTATTTT
cdr3_aa: CASSSPPTSGRVSTDTQYF

j_call: TRBJ1-2
cdr3_length: 15
v_call: TRBV19
clone_size: NA
d_call: NA
cdr3_nt: TGTGCCAGTAGCCCAAACAGTGCGCCCAACTATGGCTACACCTTC
cdr3_aa: CASSPNSAPNYGYTF

j_call: TRBJ2-1
cdr3_length: 15
v_call: TRBV7-2
clone_size: NA
d_call: NA
cdr3_nt: TGTGCCAGCAGCTTAGGTTATAGTTCCTACAATGAGCAGTTCTTC
cdr3_aa: CASSLGYSSYNEQFF

j_call: TRBJ2-5
cdr3_length: 15
v_call: TRBV19
clone_size: NA
d_call: TRBD1
cdr3_nt: TGTGCCAGTAGTAGGTTACAGGGGAATCAAGAGACCCAGTACTTC
cdr3_aa: CASSRLQGNQETQYF

j_call: TRBJ2-7
cdr3_length: 14
v_call: TRBV12-3/TRBV12-4
clone_size: NA
d_call: TRBD1
cdr3_nt: TGTGCCAGCAGTTTAGGGACAGGGGGTCACGAGCAGTACTTC
cdr3_aa: CASSLGTGGHEQYF

j_call: TRBJ1-5
cdr3_length: 11
v_call: TRBV12-3/TRBV12-4
clone_size: NA
d_call: NA
cdr3_nt: TGTGCCAGCAGTTTAGGAAATGCCCAGCATTTT
cdr3_aa: CASSLGNAQHF

j_call: TRBJ2-2
cdr3_length: 15
v_call: TRBV7-3
clone_size: NA
d_call: NA
cdr3_nt: TGTGCCAGCAGCTCAGTAGATTCGAACACCGGGGAGCTGTTTTTT
cdr3_aa: CASSSVDSNTGELFF

j_call: TRBJ2-4
cdr3_length: 17
v_call: TRBV6-5
clone_size: NA
d_call: NA
cdr3_nt: TGTGCCAGCAGTTACTCGCGGTCGAGGGCAGCCAAAAACATTCAGTACTTC
cdr3_aa: CASSYSRSRAAKNIQYF

j_call: TRBJ2-1
cdr3_length: 14
v_call: TRBV29-1
clone_size: NA
d_call: TRBD1
cdr3_nt: TGCAGCGTTCGGGACAGAGACCCTAGCAATGAGCAGTTCTTC
cdr3_aa: CSVRDRDPSNEQFF

j_call: TRBJ1-2
cdr3_length: 16
v_call: TRBV7-9
clone_size: NA
d_call: NA
cdr3_nt: TGTGCCAGCAGCTTAGAGGGAAAAAGGGTCCGGTATGGCTACACCTTC
cdr3_aa: CASSLEGKRVRYGYTF

j_call: TRBJ2-5
cdr3_length: 17
v_call: TRBV7-2
clone_size: once
d_call: TRBD2
cdr3_nt: TGTGCCAGCAGCTTAGCAGGACTAGCACGGTCCCAAGAGACCCAGTACTTC
cdr3_aa: CASSLAGLARSQETQYF

j_call: TRBJ2-3
cdr3_length: 14
v_call: TRBV9
clone_size: few
d_call: NA
cdr3_nt: TGTGCCAGCAGCGTCGCCGGGAGCACAGATACGCAGTATTTT
cdr3_aa: CASSVAGSTDTQYF

j_call: TRBJ1-5
cdr3_length: 14
v_call: TRBV12-3/TRBV12-4
clone_size: NA
d_call: NA
cdr3_nt: TGTGCCAGCAAGAGGTCTACTACGGGGCAGCCCCAGCATTTT
cdr3_aa: CASKRSTTGQPQHF

j_call: TRBJ1-1
cdr3_length: 15
v_call: TRBV5-1
clone_size: NA
d_call: NA
cdr3_nt: TGCGCCAGCAGCTTGCGAAGGGGCTTGAACACTGAAGCTTTCTTT
cdr3_aa: CASSLRRGLNTEAFF

j_call: TRBJ1-4
cdr3_length: 14
v_call: TRBV29-1
clone_size: NA
d_call: NA
cdr3_nt: TGCAGCGTAGACTCTGGGTGGGGGAATGAAAAACTGTTTTTT
cdr3_aa: CSVDSGWGNEKLFF

j_call: TRBJ1-2
cdr3_length: 11
v_call: TRBV30
clone_size: NA
d_call: NA
cdr3_nt: TGTGCCTGGAGTATAGGGGGTGGCTACACCTTC
cdr3_aa: CAWSIGGGYTF

j_call: TRBJ2-1
cdr3_length: 16
v_call: TRBV7-8
clone_size: NA
d_call: NA
cdr3_nt: TGTGCCAGCAGCTCACCTGGGGGGGGCGCTTGGAATGAGCAGTTCTTC
cdr3_aa: CASSSPGGGAWNEQFF

j_call: TRBJ1-4
cdr3_length: 16
v_call: TRBV19
clone_size: NA
d_call: TRBD1
cdr3_nt: TGTGCCAGTAGTCCGGGACAGACCGCAACTAATGAAAAACTGTTTTTT
cdr3_aa: CASSPGQTATNEKLFF

j_call: TRBJ2-1
cdr3_length: 19
v_call: TRBV20-1
clone_size: NA
d_call: TRBD2
cdr3_nt: TGCAGTGCAGGCACAACGGGACTAGCGGGGGGGGGCTCCTACAATGAGCAGTTCTTC
cdr3_aa: CSAGTTGLAGGGSYNEQFF

j_call: TRBJ2-7
cdr3_length: 14
v_call: TRBV19
clone_size: NA
d_call: NA
cdr3_nt: TGTGCCAGTAGTTCTCGGACTAATACTTACGAGCAGTACTTC
cdr3_aa: CASSSRTNTYEQYF

j_call: TRBJ1-3
cdr3_length: 16
v_call: TRBV12-3/TRBV12-4
clone_size: once
d_call: TRBD1
cdr3_nt: TGTGCCAGCACCCCGGGACAGGGAACCGCTGGAAACACCATATATTTT
cdr3_aa: CASTPGQGTAGNTIYF

j_call: TRBJ2-1
cdr3_length: 15
v_call: TRBV5-6
clone_size: NA
d_call: NA
cdr3_nt: TGTGCCAGCAGCTTAATTGGATCGGGGTACAATGAGCAGTTCTTC
cdr3_aa: CASSLIGSGYNEQFF

j_call: TRBJ2-1
cdr3_length: 15
v_call: TRBV6-2/TRBV6-3
clone_size: NA
d_call: NA
cdr3_nt: TGTGCCAGCAGTTTCCCGGGTAGCTCCTACAATGAGCAGTTCTTC
cdr3_aa: CASSFPGSSYNEQFF

j_call: TRBJ1-6
cdr3_length: 15
v_call: TRBV6-6
clone_size: NA
d_call: NA
cdr3_nt: TGTGCCAGCAGTTACTCGACAGGCCCCAATTCACCCCTCCACTTT
cdr3_aa: CASSYSTGPNSPLHF

j_call: TRBJ2-7
cdr3_length: 16
v_call: TRBV5-1
clone_size: NA
d_call: NA
cdr3_nt: TGCGCCAGCGCCCCGTCTACTAATCCCCTACTCTACGAGCAGTACTTC
cdr3_aa: CASAPSTNPLLYEQYF

j_call: TRBJ2-4
cdr3_length: 18
v_call: TRBV7-8
clone_size: NA
d_call: NA
cdr3_nt: TGTGCCAGCAGCTCTCGGCCATCTCCTACTCTAGCCAAAAACATTCAGTACTTC
cdr3_aa: CASSSRPSPTLAKNIQYF